This T cell receptor beta chain was obtained from a study of response to subunit inactivated influenza vaccine. TCRdb fed the RT-PCR reads into MiXCR, producing one record per CDR3 protein. The data show 200,000 to 250,000 distinct CDR3 sequences, roughly an eighth seen once. Whole-study results and caveats: Each seasonal influenza vaccination, the authors suggested, recruits few new T cells.

As to this clonotype: The antigen is undetermined.

Germline CDR1 reads DFQATT; CDR2 reads SNEGSKA (reference sequence). This CDR3 comprises 15 residues. V shed 3 bases, J shed 0 bases, and the junction held 3 bases outside the gene matches. The TCR sequence derives from a man over 45 who received an inactivated influenza vaccine. The chain combines TRBV20-1 with TRBJ2-1; 9 bases line up with TRBD2. Source: non-naive T cells sorted from PBMCs, taken 14 days before vaccination. CDR3: CSASIAGDSYNEQFF. In DNA, the CDR3 is TGCAGTGCTAGTATAGCGGGGGACTCCTACAATGAGCAGTTCTTC.